The rows below give T cell receptor beta chains drawn from one sample of a study of control samples from healthy donors and cancer patients. Here immunoSEQ multiplex PCR was the method, and the copy in TCRdb shows in-frame clones only, minus some. This table has 120,000 to 150,000 clones, more than 80% appearing once. The sequencing input was blood. The receptors originated from a man younger than 35 in good health. CDR3s include the opening cysteine and the closing phenylalanine or tryptophan. The D gene is left open where the match is weak.

TRBJ2-5,TRBD1,TRBV5-6,TGTGCCAGCAGCTGGGACAGTCGAGAGACCCAGTACTTC,CASSWDSRETQYF
TRBJ1-2,-,TRBV21-1,TGTGCCAGCAGCAAAGATGTCAGGGGGATAGCTAACTATGGCTACACCTTC,CASSKDVRGIANYGYTF
TRBJ1-5,-,TRBV15,TGTGCCACCAGCAGAGAGGGTCTTGGCAATCAGCCCCAGCATTTT,CATSREGLGNQPQHF
TRBJ2-1,TRBD2,TRBV24-1,TGTGCCACCAGTGATTTGTCTCTAGCGGGGGGGCCTCGCGATGAGCAGTTCTTC,CATSDLSLAGGPRDEQFF
TRBJ1-4,TRBD1,TRBV24-1,TGTGCCACCAGTGACCCCAGGGGGGTGGCATCGGCTAATGAAAAACTGTTTTTT,CATSDPRGVASANEKLFF
TRBJ2-7,TRBD1,TRBV5-1,TGCGCCAGCAGCGGGGGGACAGGGGGCGCGCAGCAGTACTTC,CASSGGTGGAQQYF
TRBJ1-6,TRBD1,TRBV6-5,TGTGCCAGCGTGGGGAGGACAGGGGGAAATTCACCCCTCCACTTT,CASVGRTGGNSPLHF
TRBJ2-2,-,TRBV2,TGTGCCAGCAGTGAACTGGGGACCGGGGAGCTGTTTTTT,CASSELGTGELFF
TRBJ2-3,-,TRBV7-9,TGTGCCAGCAGCTTCGACAGAGCCCCAGATACGCAGTATTTT,CASSFDRAPDTQYF
TRBJ2-5,TRBD1,TRBV6-5,TGTGCCAGCAGTTCTGGGGACAGCCCAGAGACCCAGTACTTC,CASSSGDSPETQYF
TRBJ1-5,-,TRBV7-9,TGTGCCAGCAGCCCTGGGGTCACGGATAGCAATCAGCCCCAGCATTTT,CASSPGVTDSNQPQHF
TRBJ1-1,-,TRBV4-1,TGCGCCAGCAGCCAAGTCAGGGAGGGGGCTGAAGCTTTCTTT,CASSQVREGAEAFF
TRBJ1-3,TRBD1,TRBV7-9,TGTGCCAGCAGCCAACGACAGGGAGGAACTGGAAACACCATATATTTT,CASSQRQGGTGNTIYF
TRBJ2-5,-,TRBV6-5,TGTGCCAGCAGAGGGGGAGGACAAGAGACCCAGTACTTC,CASRGGGQETQYF
TRBJ1-6,-,TRBV6-5,TGTGCCAGCACCCTCCTAACCCTCCAAAATTCACCCCTCCACTTT,CASTLLTLQNSPLHF